This T cell receptor beta chain was profiled in a study of blood T cell repertoires in COVID-19. Study as a whole: PBMCs, B-cell-depleted T cells, or T cells were the source of the cDNA or gDNA that made up the material.

Sequencing used immunoSEQ multiplex PCR; TCRdb keeps in-frame clones, though not all of them. Of around 180,000 clones listed, approximately 80% were seen once; the top ten hold approximately 12%. CDR1 and CDR2 from the germline V gene are PRHDT and FYEKMQ (reference sequence). J lost 2 bases, V lost 2 bases, and 3 bases had no gene match. The CDR3 is made up of 16 amino acids. The chain combines TRBV13 with TRBJ2-1, with 10 bases matching TRBD2. Sequenced input: PBMCs or T cells enriched from blood (not recorded which). This receptor was identified in a middle-aged man who had recovered from COVID-19. The CDR3 sequence is CASSLPGLAAYNEQFF. The CDR3 DNA is TGTGCCAGCAGCTTACCCGGACTAGCGGCCTACAATGAGCAGTTCTTC.